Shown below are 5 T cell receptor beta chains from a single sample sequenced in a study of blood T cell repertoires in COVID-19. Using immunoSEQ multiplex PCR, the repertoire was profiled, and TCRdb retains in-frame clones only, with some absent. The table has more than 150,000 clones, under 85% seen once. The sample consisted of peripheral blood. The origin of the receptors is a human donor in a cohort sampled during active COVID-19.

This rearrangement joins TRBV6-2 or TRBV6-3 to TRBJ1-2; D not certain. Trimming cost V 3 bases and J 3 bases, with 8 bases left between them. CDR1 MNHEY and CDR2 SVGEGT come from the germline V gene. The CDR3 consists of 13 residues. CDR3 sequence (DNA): TGTGCCAGCAGTTATGCGGTTTACTATGGCTACACCTTC. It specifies CASSYAVYYGYTF.

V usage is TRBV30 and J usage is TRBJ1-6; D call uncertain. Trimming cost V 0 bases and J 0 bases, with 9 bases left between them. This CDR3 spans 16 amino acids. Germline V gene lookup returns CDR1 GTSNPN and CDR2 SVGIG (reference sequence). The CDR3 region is CAWSVRRSSYNSPLHF. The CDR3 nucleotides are TGTGCCTGGAGTGTACGACGGAGCTCCTATAATTCACCCCTCCACTTT.

This CDR3 is CASSPLGGRIDEQYF. DNA of the CDR3: TGTGCCAGCAGCCCCCTGGGGGGGCGTATCGACGAGCAGTACTTC. The V gene is TRBV6-5, the J gene TRBJ2-7; weak D call: TRBD2 (7 bases). The CDR3 has 15 residues. Deletions cut 6 bases from V and 5 bases from J, with 20 bases between. Germline V lookup: CDR1 MNHEY, CDR2 SVGAGI.

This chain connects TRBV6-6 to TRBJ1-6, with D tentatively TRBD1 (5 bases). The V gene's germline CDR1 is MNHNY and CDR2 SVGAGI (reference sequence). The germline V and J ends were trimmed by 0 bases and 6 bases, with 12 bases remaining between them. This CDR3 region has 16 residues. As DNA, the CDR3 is TGTGCCAGCAGTTACTCGGAGGGGATGGGTAATTCACCCCTCCACTTT. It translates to CASSYSEGMGNSPLHF.

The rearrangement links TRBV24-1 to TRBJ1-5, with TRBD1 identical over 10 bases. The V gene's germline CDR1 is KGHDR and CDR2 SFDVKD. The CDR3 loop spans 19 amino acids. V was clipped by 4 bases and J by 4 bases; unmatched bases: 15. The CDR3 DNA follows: TGTGCCACCAGTGACCGAGAAATTGCTGGGACAGGGGCTAATCAGCCCCAGCATTTT. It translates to CATSDREIAGTGANQPQHF.